The 20 T cell receptor beta chains in this list originate from one sample, sequenced in a study of blood T cell repertoires in COVID-19. Profiling relied on immunoSEQ multiplex PCR, and the TCRdb table lists in-frame clones only, not all of them. Of about 180,000 clones listed, roughly 75% were seen once; the top ten hold approximately 6.2%. Sequenced sample: peripheral blood. These receptors were collected from an older man with active or convalescent COVID-19.

The chain recombines TRBV6-5 with TRBJ1-6, with a tentative D call TRBD1 (5 bases). Trimming took 4 bases from V and 7 from J, leaving 11 bases between them. The germline CDR1 and CDR2 sequences are MNHEY and SVGAGI. CDR3 length equals 14 residues. The CDR3 region is CASSWQGKNSPLHF. The CDR3 DNA is TGTGCCAGCAGTTGGCAGGGCAAGAATTCACCCCTCCACTTT.

On this clone: This same CDR3 is encoded by further DNA sequences in the sample. The chain is built from TRBV6-5 and TRBJ1-6; a weak D match, TRBD1 (6 bases). CDR1 and CDR2 (germline): MNHEY, SVGAGI. The CDR3 spans 14 residues. The V gene lost 4 bases and the J gene lost 7 bases, with 11 bases spanning the gap. CDR3 coding DNA: TGTGCCAGCAGTTTACAGGGATCGAATTCACCCCTCCACTTT. Translated, it gives CASSLQGSNSPLHF.

The J gene is TRBJ2-3, the V gene TRBV23-1, with a tentative D call TRBD2 (6 bases). TRBV23-1 is placed among ORFs of uncertain function. The CDR3 consists of 15 residues. V was trimmed by 7 bases and J by 3 bases, leaving 17 bases between them. CDR3 protein: CASTAIGGPTDTQYF. In DNA, the CDR3 is TGCGCCAGCACTGCTATCGGGGGACCGACAGATACGCAGTATTTT.

The chain recombines TRBV7-9 with TRBJ1-3; 7 nucleotides match TRBD1. The CDR3 is 15 residues long. V gave up 5 bases and J gave up 4 bases; unmatched junction bases: 8. Germline lookup yields CDR1 SEHNR and CDR2 FQNEAQ (reference sequence). CDR3 region: CASSLTGLDGNTIYF. Written as DNA, the CDR3 is TGTGCCAGCAGCCTGACAGGGCTAGACGGAAACACCATATATTTT.

The J gene is TRBJ2-1, the V gene TRBV7-2; 7 positions match TRBD1. J was trimmed by 7 bases and V by 4 bases; bases with no gene match: 10. The germline gives CDR1 SGHTA, CDR2 FQGNSA. The CDR3 runs 15 residues. DNA of the CDR3: TGTGCCAGCAGCTCTACAGGGGCAGGGAAGAATGAGCAGTTCTTC. This sequence encodes CASSSTGAGKNEQFF.

The chain has TRBV27 and TRBJ2-3, with 7 positions matching TRBD2. Germline CDR1 reads MNHEY; CDR2 reads SMNVEV (reference sequence). CDR3 length equals 13 residues. The ends lost 3 bases at V and 5 bases at J; junction bases unmatched: 2. This chain's CDR3 is CASSLRGIDTQYF. In DNA form, the CDR3 reads TGTGCCAGCAGTTTGCGGGGGATAGATACGCAGTATTTT.

This chain links TRBV6-2 or TRBV6-3 with TRBJ2-3, with 8 bases lining up with TRBD1. The CDR3 has 14 residues. Losses at the gene ends were 5 bases for V and 6 bases for J; bases not matched to a gene: 7. Looked up from germline, CDR1 is MNHEY and CDR2 is SVGEGT. As DNA, the CDR3 is TGTGCCAGCAGTGCAGGACAGGGATGGGATACGCAGTATTTT. Residues: CASSAGQGWDTQYF.

The rearrangement links TRBV5-6 to TRBJ1-4, with D hard to call. Germline CDR1 SGHDT, CDR2 YYEEEE. Trimming removed 1 base from V and 7 bases from J, with 11 bases in between. The CDR3 totals 14 residues. CDR3 residues: CASSLRSTGEKLFF. In DNA, the CDR3 is TGTGCCAGCAGCTTGAGGTCTACGGGTGAAAAACTGTTTTTT.

This clone was seen a single time. The rearrangement uses TRBV6-6 and TRBJ2-3; 9 bases align to TRBD1. V was pared by 5 bases and J by 4 bases, with 16 bases of the junction left unmatched. Germline assignment: CDR1 MNHNY and CDR2 SVGAGI (reference sequence). The CDR3 contains 18 residues. The chain's CDR3 is CASSHNPGTGSNSDTQYF. The CDR3 nucleotides read TGTGCCAGCAGTCACAACCCCGGGACAGGGAGTAATTCAGATACGCAGTATTTT.

This clone appeared a few times. The V and J genes are TRBV6-2 or TRBV6-3 and TRBJ2-3; D is perhaps TRBD2 (5 bases). The ends were cut back, 2 bases at V and 2 bases at J, with 20 bases in the middle. The length of the CDR3 is 18 residues. Germline loops: CDR1 MNHEY, CDR2 SVGEGT. The CDR3, as DNA: TGTGCCAGCAGTTACGGTAACGGAGGACCGTCCTACACAGATACGCAGTATTTT. The encoded protein is CASSYGNGGPSYTDTQYF.

This clone came up a few times. The chain links TRBV6-2 or TRBV6-3 to TRBJ1-6; no clear D gene. The CDR3 totals 13 residues. Germline CDR1 is MNHEY and CDR2 is SVGEGT. The V end lost 0 bases, the J end lost 13 bases, and 10 bases lay between the germline ends. The CDR3 DNA sequence: TGTGCCAGCAGTTACTCGCCCCATCGGCCCCTCCACTTT. Translating it yields CASSYSPHRPLHF.

CDR3 in amino acids: CASSQGTGPTGELFF. The CDR3 region has the DNA TGTGCCAGCAGCCAAGGGACAGGACCCACCGGGGAGCTGTTTTTT. The chain is built from TRBV4-2 and TRBJ2-2; 7 bases align to TRBD1. This CDR3 has 15 residues. CDR1 and CDR2 (germline): LGHNA, YNFKEQ. The J segment lost 4 bases and the V segment lost 1 base, leaving 3 bases of the junction unmatched.

V usage is TRBV28 and J usage is TRBJ1-2, with 7 bases that match TRBD1. V lost 7 bases, J lost 13 bases, and 12 bases stayed unmatched. CDR1 is MDHEN and CDR2 is SYDVKM in the germline V gene. The CDR3 length is 12 residues. The CDR3 protein is CASNQTDRVSTF. DNA for the CDR3: TGTGCCAGCAATCAGACAGACAGGGTCTCCACCTTC.

This clone was detected once. The chain couples TRBV5-6 to TRBJ2-4, with TRBD2 matching over 7 bases. The CDR3 is made up of 14 amino acids. The germline V gene encodes CDR1 SGHDT and CDR2 YYEEEE. V lost 4 bases and J lost 7; bases outside the gene matches: 8. In DNA form, the CDR3 reads TGTGCCAGCAGCCCCTCCGGGACTACGAACATTCAGTACTTC. This translates into CASSPSGTTNIQYF.

This clone was seen only a few times. The gene calls are TRBV5-6 and TRBJ1-2, with D unresolved. Germline CDR1 is SGHDT and CDR2 is YYEEEE. V gave up 4 bases and J gave up 6 bases, with 22 bases separating them. The CDR3 runs 16 residues. In nucleotides, the CDR3 is TGTGCCAGCAGCCGGCCCCCCTTTGGAGGAGTTCATGGCTACACCTTC. The encoded protein is CASSRPPFGGVHGYTF.

V usage is TRBV4-2 and J usage is TRBJ2-1; 7 positions match TRBD1. In germline, CDR1 is LGHNA, CDR2 YNFKEQ. The CDR3 consists of 16 residues. V shed 0 bases and J 3 bases; nucleotides not matched to a gene: 5. Here the CDR3 DNA reads TGTGCCAGCAGCCAAGATCCCCGACAGGGCTACAATGAGCAGTTCTTC. Protein product: CASSQDPRQGYNEQFF.

The V and J genes are TRBV12-5 and TRBJ2-7, with 8 nucleotides matching TRBD1. Trimming took 4 bases from V and 3 from J; bases not matched to a gene: 8. The CDR3 is 15 residues long. The V gene's germline CDR1 is LGHNT and CDR2 FRNRAP. CDR3 nucleotides: TGTGCTAGTGGTTATACCCGGGACAGGAGCTACGAGCAGTACTTC. Its protein product is CASGYTRDRSYEQYF.

The chain uses TRBV7-9 and TRBJ2-5, with TRBD2 matching 8 bases. Germline V gene data show CDR1 as SEHNR and CDR2 as FQNEAQ (reference sequence). CDR3 length: 14 amino acids. Trimming cost V 6 bases and J 5 bases; bases outside gene matches: 8. CDR3 DNA: TGTGCCAGCAGTCGAGCGGGAGACGAGGAGACCCAGTACTTC. Translation gives CASSRAGDEETQYF. The full variable domain, its missing parts supplied by reference TRBV7-9 and TRBJ2-5, is DTGVSQNPRHKITKRGQNVTFRCDPISEHNRLYWYRQTLGQGPEFLTYFQNEAQLEKSRLLSDRFSAERPKGSFSTLEIQRTEQGDSAMYLCASSRAGDEETQYFGPGTRLLVL.

The V gene is TRBV6-1, the J gene TRBJ2-6, with unresolved D. This CDR3 has 16 amino acids. V was shortened by 3 bases and J by 2 bases, with 11 bases between the two germline ends. The germline gives CDR1 MNHNS, CDR2 SASEGT. The CDR3 protein is CASSDLVGTGANVLTF. CDR3 in DNA: TGTGCCAGCAGTGATCTGGTCGGTACTGGGGCCAACGTCCTGACTTTC.

The chain combines TRBV11-2 with TRBJ1-1; TRBD1 matches 10 bases. V lost 1 base, J lost 3 bases, and 2 bases stayed unmatched. The CDR3 consists of 15 residues. Germline-derived CDR1 and CDR2 are SGHAT and FQNNGV. The CDR3 DNA is TGTGCCAGCAGCTTAGGGACAGGGGGAGACACTGAAGCTTTCTTT. This translates into CASSLGTGGDTEAFF.